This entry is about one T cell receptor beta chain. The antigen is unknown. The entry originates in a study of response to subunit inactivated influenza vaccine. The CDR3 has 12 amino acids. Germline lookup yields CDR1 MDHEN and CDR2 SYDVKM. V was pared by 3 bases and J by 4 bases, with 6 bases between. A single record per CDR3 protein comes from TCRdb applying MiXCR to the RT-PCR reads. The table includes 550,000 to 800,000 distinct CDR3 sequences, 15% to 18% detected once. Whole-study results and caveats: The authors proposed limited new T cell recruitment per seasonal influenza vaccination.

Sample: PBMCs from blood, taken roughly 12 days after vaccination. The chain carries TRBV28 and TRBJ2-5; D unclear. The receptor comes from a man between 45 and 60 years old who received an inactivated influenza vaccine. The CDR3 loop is CASSFSRETQYF. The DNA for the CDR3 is TGTGCCAGCAGTTTCTCCCGAGAGACCCAGTACTTC.